These T cell receptor beta chains were read from a single sample in a study of control samples from healthy donors and cancer patients. This table comes from immunoSEQ multiplex PCR, and its TCRdb copy is limited to in-frame clones, with some not included. The data show 100,000 to 150,000 clones, less than 95% seen once. The sequencing sample was made of blood. The receptors come from a man aged 18 to 30 in good health. The conserved cysteine and the conserved F or W are not part of the CDR3 here. Fields, in order: CDR3 length, V gene, J gene, clone size, CDR3 protein. Only part of the rows carry a size: once, few, many, or a class if the clone is expanded.

CDR3 length: 16
V gene: TRBV7-8
J gene: TRBJ2-1
clone size: NA
CDR3 protein: ASSSRGWLAGISYEQF

CDR3 length: 14
V gene: TRBV14
J gene: TRBJ2-7
clone size: NA
CDR3 protein: ASSQMAWGTTYEQY

CDR3 length: 13
V gene: TRBV23-1
J gene: TRBJ2-1
clone size: NA
CDR3 protein: ASSQSGGGHNEQF

CDR3 length: 14
V gene: TRBV6-5
J gene: TRBJ1-1
clone size: NA
CDR3 protein: ASSYGMTGGRTEAF

CDR3 length: 13
V gene: TRBV9
J gene: TRBJ1-1
clone size: NA
CDR3 protein: ASSLPTGANTEAF

CDR3 length: 15
V gene: TRBV9
J gene: TRBJ2-5
clone size: once
CDR3 protein: ASSVGVAGESWETQY

CDR3 length: 13
V gene: TRBV7-9
J gene: TRBJ2-7
clone size: NA
CDR3 protein: ASSSYRDSPDEQY

CDR3 length: 13
V gene: TRBV6-5
J gene: TRBJ1-1
clone size: NA
CDR3 protein: ASRLEQGLNTEAF

CDR3 length: 14
V gene: TRBV23-1
J gene: TRBJ1-5
clone size: NA
CDR3 protein: ASSQSAGGGNQPQH

CDR3 length: 14
V gene: TRBV10-3
J gene: TRBJ1-1
clone size: NA
CDR3 protein: AISDPDRGPDTEAF

CDR3 length: 12
V gene: TRBV19
J gene: TRBJ1-1
clone size: NA
CDR3 protein: ASSLQGLNTEAF

CDR3 length: 13
V gene: TRBV5-1
J gene: TRBJ2-2
clone size: NA
CDR3 protein: ASTGGALQAGELF

CDR3 length: 14
V gene: TRBV7-3
J gene: TRBJ2-1
clone size: NA
CDR3 protein: ASSLTSAGVDNEQF

CDR3 length: 12
V gene: TRBV30
J gene: TRBJ1-2
clone size: NA
CDR3 protein: AWSSGHGLGGYT

CDR3 length: 12
V gene: TRBV7-9
J gene: TRBJ1-2
clone size: NA
CDR3 protein: ASSPGQEDYGYT

CDR3 length: 13
V gene: TRBV10-2
J gene: TRBJ1-6
clone size: NA
CDR3 protein: ASGVFTPSNSPLH

CDR3 length: 11
V gene: TRBV6-1
J gene: TRBJ2-2
clone size: NA
CDR3 protein: ASSELGGGELF

CDR3 length: 11
V gene: TRBV21-1
J gene: TRBJ1-5
clone size: NA
CDR3 protein: APGQGGNQPQH

CDR3 length: 13
V gene: TRBV30
J gene: TRBJ1-3
clone size: NA
CDR3 protein: AWSGDRASGNTIY

CDR3 length: 13
V gene: TRBV6-5
J gene: TRBJ2-4
clone size: NA
CDR3 protein: ASSLGSDGLNIQY

CDR3 length: 17
V gene: TRBV5-1
J gene: TRBJ2-6
clone size: NA
CDR3 protein: ASSLPTGTGGSGANVLT

CDR3 length: 12
V gene: TRBV7-2
J gene: TRBJ2-2
clone size: NA
CDR3 protein: ASSSSWGSGELF

CDR3 length: 12
V gene: TRBV14
J gene: TRBJ2-7
clone size: NA
CDR3 protein: ASSLRQGGDEQY

CDR3 length: 12
V gene: TRBV7-2
J gene: TRBJ1-3
clone size: NA
CDR3 protein: ASSLALSGNTIY

CDR3 length: 10
V gene: TRBV6-5
J gene: TRBJ2-1
clone size: NA
CDR3 protein: ASFGLYNEQF

CDR3 length: 9
V gene: TRBV20-1
J gene: TRBJ1-1
clone size: NA
CDR3 protein: SAREERDAF

CDR3 length: 9
V gene: TRBV6-5
J gene: TRBJ1-1
clone size: NA
CDR3 protein: ASKQEAEAF

CDR3 length: 13
V gene: TRBV19
J gene: TRBJ1-2
clone size: NA
CDR3 protein: ASSTGTGGGYGYT

CDR3 length: 10
V gene: TRBV9
J gene: TRBJ2-7
clone size: NA
CDR3 protein: ASSADSYEQY

CDR3 length: 11
V gene: TRBV30
J gene: TRBJ1-6
clone size: NA
CDR3 protein: AWSTGGNSPLH

CDR3 length: 14
V gene: TRBV6-1
J gene: TRBJ2-7
clone size: NA
CDR3 protein: ASSQAGIKLIYEQY

CDR3 length: 12
V gene: TRBV18
J gene: TRBJ1-2
clone size: NA
CDR3 protein: ASSSLGVNYGYT

CDR3 length: 12
V gene: TRBV19
J gene: TRBJ1-1
clone size: NA
CDR3 protein: ASSIEGQGPGAF

CDR3 length: 9
V gene: TRBV20-1
J gene: TRBJ2-1
clone size: NA
CDR3 protein: SAERGNEQF

CDR3 length: 12
V gene: TRBV27
J gene: TRBJ2-1
clone size: NA
CDR3 protein: ASSWTGGNNEQF

CDR3 length: 11
V gene: TRBV19
J gene: TRBJ1-5
clone size: few
CDR3 protein: ASSLGFRQPQH

CDR3 length: 16
V gene: TRBV10-2
J gene: TRBJ2-5
clone size: NA
CDR3 protein: ASSAPPGTSSLQETQY

CDR3 length: 11
V gene: TRBV2
J gene: TRBJ1-1
clone size: NA
CDR3 protein: ASSYWGTGKAF

CDR3 length: 10
V gene: TRBV9
J gene: TRBJ1-6
clone size: few
CDR3 protein: ASSTPNSPLH

CDR3 length: 14
V gene: TRBV18
J gene: TRBJ1-5
clone size: NA
CDR3 protein: ASSPRGPDSNQPQH

CDR3 length: 15
V gene: TRBV24-1
J gene: TRBJ1-5
clone size: NA
CDR3 protein: ATSDPGTGESNQPQH

CDR3 length: 12
V gene: TRBV6-1
J gene: TRBJ2-7
clone size: NA
CDR3 protein: ASSDEGRNYEQY

CDR3 length: 13
V gene: TRBV3-1/TRBV3-2
J gene: TRBJ2-1
clone size: few
CDR3 protein: ASSLFGYSYNEQF

CDR3 length: 14
V gene: TRBV5-4
J gene: TRBJ1-5
clone size: NA
CDR3 protein: ASSLVGTGSTEPQH

CDR3 length: 12
V gene: TRBV30
J gene: TRBJ1-5
clone size: NA
CDR3 protein: ACDSGTRNQPQH

CDR3 length: 14
V gene: TRBV6-1
J gene: TRBJ2-2
clone size: NA
CDR3 protein: ASSERAGANTGELF

CDR3 length: 13
V gene: TRBV19
J gene: TRBJ1-6
clone size: NA
CDR3 protein: ASSSQTGGLSPLH

CDR3 length: 12
V gene: TRBV5-1
J gene: TRBJ1-6
clone size: NA
CDR3 protein: ASSMTGFNSPLH

CDR3 length: 13
V gene: TRBV5-1
J gene: TRBJ1-6
clone size: NA
CDR3 protein: ASSTTGTGSSPLH

CDR3 length: 12
V gene: TRBV7-9
J gene: TRBJ2-7
clone size: NA
CDR3 protein: ASSERGRDYEQY

CDR3 length: 13
V gene: TRBV7-9
J gene: TRBJ1-4
clone size: NA
CDR3 protein: ASSLIGTGVEKLF